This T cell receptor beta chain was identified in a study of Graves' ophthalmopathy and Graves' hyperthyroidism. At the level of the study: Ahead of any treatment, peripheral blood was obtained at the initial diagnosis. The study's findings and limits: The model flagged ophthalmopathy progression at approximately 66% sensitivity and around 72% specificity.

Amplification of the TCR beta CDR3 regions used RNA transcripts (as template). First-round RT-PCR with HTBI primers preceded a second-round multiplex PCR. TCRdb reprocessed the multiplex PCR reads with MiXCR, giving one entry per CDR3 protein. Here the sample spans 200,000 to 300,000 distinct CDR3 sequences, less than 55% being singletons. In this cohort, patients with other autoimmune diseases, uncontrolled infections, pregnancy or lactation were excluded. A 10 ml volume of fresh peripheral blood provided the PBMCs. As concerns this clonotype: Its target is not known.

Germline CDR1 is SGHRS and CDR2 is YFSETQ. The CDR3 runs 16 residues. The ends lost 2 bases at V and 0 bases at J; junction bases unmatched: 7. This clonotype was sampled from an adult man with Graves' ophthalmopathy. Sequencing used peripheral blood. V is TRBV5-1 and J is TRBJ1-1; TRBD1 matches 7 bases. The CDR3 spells CASSLGWDRLNTEAFF. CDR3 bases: TGCGCCAGCAGCTTAGGGTGGGACAGACTGAACACTGAAGCTTTCTTT. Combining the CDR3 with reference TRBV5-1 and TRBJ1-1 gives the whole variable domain KAGVTQTPRYLIKTRGQQVTLSCSPISGHRSVSWYQQTPGQGLQFLFEYFSETQRNKGNFPGRFSGRQFSNSRSEMNVSTLELGDSALYLCASSLGWDRLNTEAFFGQGTRLTVV.